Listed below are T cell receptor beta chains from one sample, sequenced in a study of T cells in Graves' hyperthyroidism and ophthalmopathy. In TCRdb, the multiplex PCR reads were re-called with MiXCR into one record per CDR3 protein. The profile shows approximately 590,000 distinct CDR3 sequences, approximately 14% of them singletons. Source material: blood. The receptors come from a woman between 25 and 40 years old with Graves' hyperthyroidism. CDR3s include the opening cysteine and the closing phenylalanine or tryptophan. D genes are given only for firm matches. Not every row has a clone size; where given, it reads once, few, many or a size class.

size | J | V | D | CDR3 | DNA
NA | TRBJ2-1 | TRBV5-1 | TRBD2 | CASSLAGTSDNEQFF | TGCGCCAGCAGCTTGGCCGGGACTAGCGACAATGAGCAGTTCTTC
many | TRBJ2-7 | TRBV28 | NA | CASSFIRGANEQYF | TGTGCCAGCAGTTTTATTCGGGGTGCCAACGAGCAGTACTTC
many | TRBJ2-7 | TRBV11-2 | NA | CASSITGIASYEQYF | TGTGCCAGCAGCATCACAGGGATTGCGTCCTACGAGCAGTACTTC
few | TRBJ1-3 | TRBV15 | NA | CATSRDLSLSGNTIYF | TGTGCCACCAGCAGAGATCTGTCACTCTCTGGAAACACCATATATTTT
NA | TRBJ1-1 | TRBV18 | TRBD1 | CASSPRTGGEGEAFF | TGTGCCAGCTCACCCCGGACAGGGGGCGAGGGTGAAGCTTTCTTT
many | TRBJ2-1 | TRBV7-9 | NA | CASSPPDGVGNEQFF | TGTGCCAGCAGCCCCCCAGACGGGGTGGGCAATGAGCAGTTCTTC
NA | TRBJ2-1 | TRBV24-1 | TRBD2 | CATSDPGLASNEQFF | TGTGCCACCAGTGATCCCGGACTAGCGAGCAATGAGCAGTTCTTC
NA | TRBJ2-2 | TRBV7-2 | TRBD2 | CASSPTAGGYTGELFF | TGTGCCAGCAGTCCGACTGCGGGAGGGTACACCGGGGAGCTGTTTTTT
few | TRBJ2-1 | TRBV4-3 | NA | CASSQDRWTFSGNEQFF | TGCGCCAGCAGCCAAGATCGCTGGACCTTCTCAGGCAATGAGCAGTTCTTC
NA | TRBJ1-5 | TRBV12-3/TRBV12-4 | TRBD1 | CASSMTGGLAPQHF | TGTGCCAGCAGTATGACAGGGGGCCTTGCGCCCCAGCATTTT
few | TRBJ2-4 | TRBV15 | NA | CATSRERTAKNIQYF | TGTGCCACCAGCAGAGAACGGACAGCCAAAAACATTCAGTACTTC
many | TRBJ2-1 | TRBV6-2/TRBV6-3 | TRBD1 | CASSPGYRGSSYNEQFF | TGTGCCAGCAGCCCTGGGTACAGGGGTAGCTCCTACAATGAGCAGTTCTTC
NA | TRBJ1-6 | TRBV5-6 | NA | CASMEAGVRNSPLHF | TGTGCCAGCATGGAAGCAGGGGTTAGAAATTCACCCCTCCACTTT
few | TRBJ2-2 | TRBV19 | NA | CASSIQGGVTGELFF | TGTGCCAGTAGTATCCAGGGCGGCGTCACCGGGGAGCTGTTTTTT
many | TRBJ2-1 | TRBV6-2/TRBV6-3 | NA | CASTSVEYNEQFF | TGTGCCAGCACTTCGGTGGAGTACAATGAGCAGTTCTTC
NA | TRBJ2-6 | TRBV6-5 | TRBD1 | CASSYGQGARGANVLTF | TGTGCCAGCAGTTACGGGCAGGGGGCGCGTGGGGCCAACGTCCTGACTTTC
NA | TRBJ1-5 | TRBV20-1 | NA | CSAGRELGNQPQHF | TGCAGTGCTGGCAGGGAGTTGGGCAATCAGCCCCAGCATTTT
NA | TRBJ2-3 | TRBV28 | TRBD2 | CASSPGGTSGTDTQYF | TGTGCCAGCAGCCCCGGTGGGACTAGCGGCACAGATACGCAGTATTTT